One and the same sample provided the 10 T cell receptor beta chains below, sequenced in a study of PD-L1 blockade in urothelial cancer. Some clones are missing from TCRdb's copy, which holds only in-frame ones; the method was immunoSEQ multiplex PCR. This table holds 75,000 to 100,000 clones, less than 85% found once. Sample time point: peripheral blood 6 weeks after treatment start. The source was PBMCs, collected around atezolizumab (anti-PD-L1) treatment. These TCRs come from a man between 65 and 85 years old with urothelial cancer.

The chain recombines TRBV19 with TRBJ1-4; TRBD1 matches 8 bases. V dropped 6 bases and J dropped 7; count of bases not matched to a gene: 4. This CDR3 is built from 13 residues. Germline CDR1 is LNHDA and CDR2 is SQIVND (reference sequence). In nucleotides, the CDR3 is TGTGCCAGTAGCCCAGACAGGGGTGAAAAACTGTTTTTT. This translates into CASSPDRGEKLFF.

CDR3 sequence: CASSLGDRVGLNTQYF. In DNA, the CDR3 is TGTGCCAGCAGTCTGGGGGACAGGGTGGGGCTGAATACGCAGTATTTT. The chain links TRBV27 to TRBJ2-3, with 9 bases fitting TRBD1. Trimming cost V 5 bases and J 7 bases; bases outside gene matches: 13. CDR3 size: 16 residues. Germline CDR1 and CDR2: MNHEY and SMNVEV (reference sequence).

The V call is TRBV10-2, the J call TRBJ2-3; D perhaps matches TRBD2 (5 bases). The germline CDR1 and CDR2 sequences are WSHSY and SAAADI. Between the trimmed V and J ends, which lost 4 bases and 6 bases, there was a span of 14 bases. The length of the CDR3 is 14 residues. The DNA for the CDR3 is TGCGCCAGCAGTGGGCCTAGCAGGTGGGATACGCAGTATTTT. This codes for CASSGPSRWDTQYF.

This clone was observed a few times. The chain has TRBV5-1 and TRBJ2-5; possible D gene TRBD2, 6 bases. Trimming cost V 4 bases and J 1 base, with 14 bases left between them. Germline assignment: CDR1 SGHRS and CDR2 YFSETQ. The CDR3 is 15 amino acids. CDR3: CASSRQMRGQETQYF. Here the CDR3 DNA reads TGCGCCAGCAGCCGGCAGATGCGGGGCCAAGAGACCCAGTACTTC. Looking up the rest from reference TRBV5-1 and TRBJ2-5 gives the full variable domain: KAGVTQTPRYLIKTRGQQVTLSCSPISGHRSVSWYQQTPGQGLQFLFEYFSETQRNKGNFPGRFSGRQFSNSRSEMNVSTLELGDSALYLCASSRQMRGQETQYFGPGTRLLVL.

This clone was counted between two and nine times. The chain has TRBV4-1 and TRBJ2-2; 11 nucleotides agree with TRBD2. Germline values: CDR1 MGHRA, CDR2 YSYEKL. This CDR3 is 16 amino acids long. After removal of 4 bases from V and 5 bases from J, the junction contained 6 bases not matched to a gene. The CDR3 DNA is TGCGCCAGCAGCCCAGGTTCTAGCGGGGGGACCGGGGAGCTGTTTTTT. Amino acids: CASSPGSSGGTGELFF.

V gene TRBV19 combines with J gene TRBJ1-1; 7 bases fit TRBD1. Germline V gene lookup returns CDR1 LNHDA and CDR2 SQIVND (reference sequence). Trimming at V came to 2 bases and at J to 3 bases, leaving 3 bases not matched to a gene. This CDR3 region has 14 residues. The CDR3 nucleotides read TGTGCCAGTAGTATACAGGGGGGTTACACTGAAGCTTTCTTT. Protein sequence: CASSIQGGYTEAFF.

V usage is TRBV11-2 and J usage is TRBJ2-1; 8 bases agree with TRBD2. V was pared by 1 base and J by 7 bases, with 3 bases of the junction left unmatched. Germline V gene sequence: CDR1 SGHAT, CDR2 FQNNGV. The CDR3 runs 14 residues. DNA of the CDR3: TGTGCCAGCAGCTTAGCGGGAGGGAGGAATGAGCAGTTCTTC. This encodes CASSLAGGRNEQFF. Using reference TRBV11-2 and TRBJ2-1 for the parts outside the CDR3, the full variable domain is EAGVAQSPRYKIIEKRQSVAFWCNPISGHATLYWYQQILGQGPKLLIQFQNNGVVDDSQLPKDRFSAERLKGVDSTLKIQPAKLEDSAVYLCASSLAGGRNEQFFGPGTRLTVL.

The chain is built from TRBV6-5 and TRBJ2-7; D ambiguous. Trimming left V 6 bases short and J 3 bases short, with 15 bases between. CDR3 length: 14 amino acids. Germline values: CDR1 MNHEY, CDR2 SVGAGI. The CDR3 nucleotides are TGTGCCAGCAGGTCCCGCTCCCCGGGCTACGAGCAGTACTTC. It translates to CASRSRSPGYEQYF.

The CDR3 is CASSSQGADSGNTIYF. The CDR3 DNA is TGTGCCAGCAGTTCACAGGGGGCCGACTCTGGAAACACCATATATTTT. The chain combines TRBV6-5 with TRBJ1-3, with TRBD1 identical over 9 bases. Germline V gives CDR1 MNHEY, CDR2 SVGAGI. The CDR3 contains 16 residues. The V segment lost 4 bases and the J segment 0 bases; nucleotides outside the gene matches: 4.

V usage is TRBV6-6 and J usage is TRBJ2-5, with 8 bases identical to TRBD1. The germline V gene has CDR1 MNHNY and CDR2 SVGAGI (reference sequence). Trimming at V came to 2 bases and at J to 4 bases, leaving 6 bases not matched to a gene. This CDR3 contains 15 residues. The CDR3 is CASSYRDRNLETQYF. CDR3 DNA: TGTGCCAGCAGTTACCGGGACAGGAATCTAGAGACCCAGTACTTC.